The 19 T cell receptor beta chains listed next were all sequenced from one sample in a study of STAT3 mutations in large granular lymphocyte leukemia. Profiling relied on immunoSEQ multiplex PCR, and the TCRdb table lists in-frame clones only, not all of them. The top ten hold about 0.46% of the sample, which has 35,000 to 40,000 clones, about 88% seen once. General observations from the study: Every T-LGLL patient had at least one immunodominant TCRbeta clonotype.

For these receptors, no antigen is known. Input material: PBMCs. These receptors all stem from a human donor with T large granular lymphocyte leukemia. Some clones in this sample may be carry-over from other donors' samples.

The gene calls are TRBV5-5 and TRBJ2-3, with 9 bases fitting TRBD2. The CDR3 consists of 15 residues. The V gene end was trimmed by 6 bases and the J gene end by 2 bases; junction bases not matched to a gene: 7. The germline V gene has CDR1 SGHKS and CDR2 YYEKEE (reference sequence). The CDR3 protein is CASTLPSGDTDTQYF. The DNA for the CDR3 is TGTGCCAGCACCCTCCCTAGCGGGGACACAGATACGCAGTATTTT.

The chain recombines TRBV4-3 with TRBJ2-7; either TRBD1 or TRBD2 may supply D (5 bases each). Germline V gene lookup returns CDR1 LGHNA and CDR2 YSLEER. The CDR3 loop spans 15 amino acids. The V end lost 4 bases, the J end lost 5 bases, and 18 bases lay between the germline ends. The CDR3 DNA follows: TGCGCCAGCAGCCCAGCCGGGACGGCACGCAACGAGCAGTACTTC. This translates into CASSPAGTARNEQYF.

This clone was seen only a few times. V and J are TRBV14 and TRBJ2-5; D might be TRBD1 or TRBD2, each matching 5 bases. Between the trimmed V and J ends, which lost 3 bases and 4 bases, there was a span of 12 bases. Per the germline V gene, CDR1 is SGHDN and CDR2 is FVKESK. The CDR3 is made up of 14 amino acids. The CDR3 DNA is TGTGCCAGCAGCCACGGGGCTAGAGGAGAGACCCAGTACTTC. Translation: CASSHGARGETQYF. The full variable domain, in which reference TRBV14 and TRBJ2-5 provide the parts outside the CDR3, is EAGVTQFPSHSVIEKGQTVTLRCDPISGHDNLYWYRRVMGKEIKFLLHFVKESKQDESGMPNNRFLAERTGGTYSTLKVQPAELEDSGVYFCASSHGARGETQYFGPGTRLLVL.

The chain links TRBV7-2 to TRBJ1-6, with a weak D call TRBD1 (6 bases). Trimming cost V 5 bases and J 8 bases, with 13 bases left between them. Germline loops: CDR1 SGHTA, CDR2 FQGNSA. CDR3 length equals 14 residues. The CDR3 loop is CASSPGADHSPLHF. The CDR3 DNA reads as TGTGCCAGCAGCCCGGGGGCCGACCATTCACCCCTCCACTTT. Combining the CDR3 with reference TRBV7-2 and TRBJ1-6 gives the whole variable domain GAGVSQSPSNKVTEKGKDVELRCDPISGHTALYWYRQSLGQGLEFLIYFQGNSAPDKSGLPSDRFSAERTGGSVSTLTIQRTQQEDSAVYLCASSPGADHSPLHFGNGTRLTVT.

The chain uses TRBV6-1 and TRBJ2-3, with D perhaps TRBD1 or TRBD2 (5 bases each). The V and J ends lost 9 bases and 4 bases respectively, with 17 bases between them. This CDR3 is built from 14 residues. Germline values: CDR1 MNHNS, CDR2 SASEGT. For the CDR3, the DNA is TGTGCCAGTTCCGGGACCTTCACGGCAGATACGCAGTATTTT. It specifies CASSGTFTADTQYF.

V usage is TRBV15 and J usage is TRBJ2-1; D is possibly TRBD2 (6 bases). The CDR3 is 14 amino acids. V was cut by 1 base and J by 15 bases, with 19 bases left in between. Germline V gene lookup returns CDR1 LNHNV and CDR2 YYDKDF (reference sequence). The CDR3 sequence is CATSRGNQGPGGFF. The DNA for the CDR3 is TGTGCCACCAGCAGAGGCAACCAAGGCCCCGGGGGGTTCTTC.

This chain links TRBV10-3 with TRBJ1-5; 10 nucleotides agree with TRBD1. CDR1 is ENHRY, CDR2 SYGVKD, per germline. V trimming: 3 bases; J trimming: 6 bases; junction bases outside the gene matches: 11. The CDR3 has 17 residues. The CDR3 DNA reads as TGTGCCATCAGTGATAGTATCGGGACAGGGGTAGGTCAGCCCCAGCATTTT. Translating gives CAISDSIGTGVGQPQHF.

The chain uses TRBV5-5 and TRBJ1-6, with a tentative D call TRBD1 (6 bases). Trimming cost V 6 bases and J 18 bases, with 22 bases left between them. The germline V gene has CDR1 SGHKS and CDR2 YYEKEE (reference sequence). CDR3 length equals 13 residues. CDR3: CASTLGDTPKPHF. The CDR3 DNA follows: TGTGCCAGCACCCTCGGGGACACCCCGAAGCCCCACTTT.

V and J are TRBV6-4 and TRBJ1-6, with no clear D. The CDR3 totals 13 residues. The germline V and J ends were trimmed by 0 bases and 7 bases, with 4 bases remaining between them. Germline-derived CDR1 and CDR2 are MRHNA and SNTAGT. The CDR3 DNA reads TGTGCCAGCAGTGACTCGACAAATTCACCCCTCCACTTT. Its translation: CASSDSTNSPLHF.

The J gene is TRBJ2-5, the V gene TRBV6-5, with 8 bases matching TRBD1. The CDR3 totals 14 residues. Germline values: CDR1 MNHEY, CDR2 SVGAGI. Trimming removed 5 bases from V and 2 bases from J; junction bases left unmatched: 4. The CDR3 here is CASSPGQEQETQYF. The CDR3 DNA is TGTGCCAGCAGTCCGGGACAGGAGCAAGAGACCCAGTACTTC.

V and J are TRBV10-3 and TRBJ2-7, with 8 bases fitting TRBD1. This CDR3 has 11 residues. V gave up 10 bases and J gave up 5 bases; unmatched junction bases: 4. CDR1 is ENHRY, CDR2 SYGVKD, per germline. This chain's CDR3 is CATQGAHEQYV. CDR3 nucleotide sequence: TGTGCCACCCAGGGGGCCCACGAGCAGTACGTC.

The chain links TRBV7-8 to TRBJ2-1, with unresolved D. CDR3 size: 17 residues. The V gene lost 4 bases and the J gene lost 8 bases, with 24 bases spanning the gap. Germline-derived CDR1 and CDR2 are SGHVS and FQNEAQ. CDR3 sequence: CASSSPLVGRRDYEQFF. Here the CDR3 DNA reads TGTGCCAGCAGCTCTCCCCTCGTTGGTAGACGAGACTATGAGCAGTTCTTC.

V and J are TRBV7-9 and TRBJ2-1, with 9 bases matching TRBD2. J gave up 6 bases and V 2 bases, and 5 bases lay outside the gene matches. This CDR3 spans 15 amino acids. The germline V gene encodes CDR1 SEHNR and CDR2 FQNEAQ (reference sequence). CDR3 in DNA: TGTGCCAGCAGCTTAATTGCGGGGGGGGTCAATGAGCAGTTCTTC. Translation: CASSLIAGGVNEQFF.

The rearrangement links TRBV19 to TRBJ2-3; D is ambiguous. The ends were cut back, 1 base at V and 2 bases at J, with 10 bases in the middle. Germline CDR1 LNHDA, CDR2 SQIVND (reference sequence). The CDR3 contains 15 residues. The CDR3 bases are TGTGCCAGTAGTATAGCCCGAAGTATCACAGATACGCAGTATTTT. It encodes CASSIARSITDTQYF.

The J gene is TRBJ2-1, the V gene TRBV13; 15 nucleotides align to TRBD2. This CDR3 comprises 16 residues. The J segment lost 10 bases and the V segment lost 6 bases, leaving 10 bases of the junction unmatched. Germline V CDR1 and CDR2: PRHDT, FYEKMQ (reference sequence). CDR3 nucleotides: TGTGCCAGCAGGGGGTGGACTAGCGGGGGGGCCTTGGAGCAGTTCTTC. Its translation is CASRGWTSGGALEQFF. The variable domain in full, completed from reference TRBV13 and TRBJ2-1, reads AAGVIQSPRHLIKEKRETATLKCYPIPRHDTVYWYQQGPGQDPQFLISFYEKMQSDKGSIPDRFSAQQFSDYHSELNMSSLELGDSALYFCASRGWTSGGALEQFFGPGTRLTVL.

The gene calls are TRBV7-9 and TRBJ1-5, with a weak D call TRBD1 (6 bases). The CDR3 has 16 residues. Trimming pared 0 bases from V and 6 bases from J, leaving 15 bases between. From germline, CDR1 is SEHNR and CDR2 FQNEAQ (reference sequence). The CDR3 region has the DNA TGTGCCAGCAGCTTAGCCACAGGGAACGAAGGTCAGCCCCAGCATTTT. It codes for CASSLATGNEGQPQHF.

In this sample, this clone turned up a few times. The CDR3 sequence: CASSSGQGGNSPLHF. Here the CDR3 DNA reads TGTGCCAGCAGCTCAGGACAGGGTGGCAATTCACCCCTCCACTTT. This rearrangement joins TRBV7-9 to TRBJ1-6, with 8 bases lining up with TRBD1. The germline V gene has CDR1 SEHNR and CDR2 FQNEAQ (reference sequence). Trimming removed 4 bases from V and 7 bases from J; junction bases left unmatched: 6. The CDR3 covers 15 residues. Combining the CDR3 with reference TRBV7-9 and TRBJ1-6 gives the whole variable domain DTGVSQNPRHKITKRGQNVTFRCDPISEHNRLYWYRQTLGQGPEFLTYFQNEAQLEKSRLLSDRFSAERPKGSFSTLEIQRTEQGDSAMYLCASSSGQGGNSPLHFGNGTRLTVT.

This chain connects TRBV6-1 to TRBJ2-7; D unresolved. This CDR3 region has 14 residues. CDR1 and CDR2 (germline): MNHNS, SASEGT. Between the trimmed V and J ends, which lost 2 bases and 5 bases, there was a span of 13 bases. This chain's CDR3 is CASSELTDAHEQYF. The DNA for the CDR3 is TGTGCCAGCAGTGAATTGACCGACGCCCACGAGCAGTACTTC.

CDR3 sequence reads: CASSPRLAQPQHF. Here the CDR3 DNA reads TGTGCCAGTAGTCCGAGGTTGGCTCAGCCCCAGCATTTT. V is TRBV19 and J is TRBJ1-5, with D unclear. CDR3 length equals 13 residues. Per germline, CDR1 LNHDA and CDR2 SQIVND (reference sequence). Trimming shortened V by 5 bases and J by 6 bases, and 11 bases separated the two germline ends.